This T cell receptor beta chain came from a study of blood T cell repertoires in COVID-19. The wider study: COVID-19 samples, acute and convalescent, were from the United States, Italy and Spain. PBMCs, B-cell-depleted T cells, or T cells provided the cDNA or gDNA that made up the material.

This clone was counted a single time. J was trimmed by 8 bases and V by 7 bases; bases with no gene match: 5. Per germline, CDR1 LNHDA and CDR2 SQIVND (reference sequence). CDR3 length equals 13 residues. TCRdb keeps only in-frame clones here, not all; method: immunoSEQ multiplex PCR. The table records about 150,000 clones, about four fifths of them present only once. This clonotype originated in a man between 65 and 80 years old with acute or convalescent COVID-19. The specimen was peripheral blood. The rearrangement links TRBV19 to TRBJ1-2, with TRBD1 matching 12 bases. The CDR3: CASTGTGGFGYTF. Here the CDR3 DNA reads TGTGCCAGTACCGGGACAGGGGGCTTCGGCTACACCTTC.